This record concerns one T cell receptor beta chain sequence. The target antigen is unknown. The naive CD8 fraction comprised CD45RO-negative cells positively selected for CCR7 and excluded terminally differentiated effector memory CD45RA+ cells. Germline CDR1 is MNHEY and CDR2 is SMNVEV (reference sequence). The CDR3 is made up of 18 amino acids. This entry belongs to a study of shared clonotypes between healthy human individuals. Points from the study as a whole: Generation probabilities were higher for clonotypes shared across all four sorted-subset donors than for unshared ones.

200 to 250 ng DNA, 25,000 to 35,000 T cell genomes, went into each sorted-subset replicate PCR. Profiling relied on immunoSEQ multiplex PCR, and the TCRdb table lists in-frame clones only, not all of them. Among approximately 650,000 clones, over 95% were seen once, and the ten largest hold 0.11%. J is TRBJ2-5 and V is TRBV27; a possible D gene is TRBD2 (6 bases). The end of the DNA aligns better with TRBJ2-7, so the J call may be wrong. Sequencing was performed on naive CD8+ T cells sorted from blood. The origin of this receptor is a woman in her 30s in good health. The DNA of the CDR3 is TGTGCCAGCAGTCCGAAAGGGAACTGGCGGGATGGGCGCTACGAGCAGTACTTC. This sequence encodes CASSPKGNWRDGRYEQYF.